The next 32 T cell receptor beta chains were all read from a single sample in a study of T cells in Graves' hyperthyroidism and ophthalmopathy. Amplification of TCR beta CDR3 regions was performed using RNA transcripts as template. The HTBI primer set served for first-round RT-PCR of the TCR CDR3. Via MiXCR, TCRdb re-called the multiplex PCR reads, giving one row per CDR3 protein. The table shows around 300,000 distinct CDR3 sequences, with roughly an eighth occurring only once. The sequenced sample consisted of blood. These receptors were taken from a woman in her forties with Graves' hyperthyroidism.

This clonotype was seen repeatedly, ten times or more. The rearrangement joins TRBV28 to TRBJ1-2; 8 bases are a match to TRBD1. The J segment lost 4 bases and the V segment lost 6 bases, leaving 16 bases of the junction unmatched. Germline loops: CDR1 MDHEN, CDR2 SYDVKM. The CDR3 extends over 17 amino acids. CDR3 region: CASRLDRAATSGYGYTF. The CDR3, as DNA: TGTGCCAGCAGACTGGACAGGGCTGCCACATCTGGCTATGGCTACACCTTC.

This clonotype appeared many times. The chain uses TRBV28 and TRBJ1-2; D is perhaps TRBD1 (6 bases). From germline, CDR1 is MDHEN and CDR2 SYDVKM. V lost 6 bases, J lost 7 bases, and 18 bases lay in between. The CDR3 spans 14 residues. CDR3 in amino acids: CASRLPGHSSGYTF. The CDR3 coding sequence is TGTGCCAGCAGGCTACCGGGACATTCTTCTGGCTACACCTTC.

The sample holds many counts of this clonotype. The chain has TRBV12-3 or TRBV12-4 and TRBJ1-4; 7 bases line up with TRBD1. The CDR3 spans 17 residues. J was trimmed by 4 bases and V by 4 bases; bases with no gene match: 12. CDR3 residues: CASSSYRDSTLNEKLFF. The CDR3 nucleotides read TGTGCCAGCAGTTCCTACCGGGACAGCACCCTTAATGAAAAACTGTTTTTT.

The rearrangement joins TRBV28 to TRBJ1-5; D perhaps matches TRBD1 (6 bases). CDR1 and CDR2 from the germline V gene are MDHEN and SYDVKM. V dropped 6 bases and J dropped 6 bases, with 18 bases sitting between them. The CDR3 contains 15 residues. The CDR3, as DNA: TGTGCCAGCAGCCTCACAGGGCAACGTAGTCAGCCCCAGCATTTT. Protein product: CASSLTGQRSQPQHF.

This clonotype has only a few counts. The chain carries TRBV6-1 and TRBJ1-3; tentatively, D is TRBD1 (5 bases). CDR3 length: 14 residues. V lost 8 bases and J 4 bases, leaving 15 bases between the germline ends. Germline V gives CDR1 MNHNS, CDR2 SASEGT. CDR3 DNA sequence: TGTGCCAGCTCCCCCGAGGGGCCAGGAAACACCATATATTTT. Its translation is CASSPEGPGNTIYF.

Ten or more counts support this clonotype. This chain uses TRBV28 with TRBJ2-2; perhaps TRBD1 as D (6 bases). Trimming removed 5 bases from V and 4 bases from J, with 14 bases in between. CDR1 and CDR2 (germline): MDHEN, SYDVKM. CDR3 length: 15 amino acids. The CDR3 region is CASSARTEATGELFF. CDR3 coding DNA: TGTGCCAGCAGTGCGCGGACAGAGGCCACCGGGGAGCTGTTTTTT.

This clonotype was recorded many times. This rearrangement joins TRBV12-3 or TRBV12-4 to TRBJ2-7, with TRBD2 matching 13 bases. This CDR3 comprises 15 residues. Unmatched junction bases numbered 8, after V lost 6 bases and J lost 6 bases. This CDR3 reads CASSRTSGRAFEQYF. In DNA, the CDR3 is TGTGCCAGCAGCAGAACTAGCGGGAGGGCCTTCGAGCAGTACTTC.

This clonotype was seen repeatedly, ten times or more. The chain uses TRBV3-1 and TRBJ2-5; D gene uncertain. In germline, CDR1 is LGHDT, CDR2 YNNKEL (reference sequence). Trimming cost V 1 base and J 2 bases, with 8 bases left between them. The CDR3 covers 14 residues. The CDR3 nucleotides are TGTGCCAGCAGCCAAGGCACGGCTCAAGAGACCCAGTACTTC. Protein sequence: CASSQGTAQETQYF.

V is TRBV19 and J is TRBJ2-7; the D is unclear. Germline V gives CDR1 LNHDA, CDR2 SQIVND (reference sequence). CDR3 length: 13 amino acids. V was trimmed by 7 bases and J by 0 bases, leaving 10 bases between them. The CDR3 spells CASNPSPSYEQYF. In DNA form, the CDR3 reads TGTGCCAGTAACCCCAGCCCCTCCTACGAGCAGTACTTC.

The rearrangement joins TRBV2 to TRBJ2-4; D tentatively fits TRBD1 or TRBD2 (5 bases each). V dropped 5 bases and J dropped 16 bases, with 15 bases sitting between them. Germline V gene data show CDR1 as SNHLY and CDR2 as FYNNEI. There are 11 residues in the CDR3. This CDR3 reads CASSNRDREYF. The CDR3 DNA reads TGTGCCAGCAGTAACCGGGACCGGGAATACTTC.

This clonotype was observed many times. The chain couples TRBV12-3 or TRBV12-4 to TRBJ2-3; D ambiguous. Trimming shortened V by 6 bases and J by 3 bases, and 7 bases separated the two germline ends. CDR3 length equals 12 residues. The CDR3 spells CASSKQTDTQYF. The DNA of the CDR3 is TGTGCCAGCAGCAAACAGACAGATACGCAGTATTTT.

This clonotype appeared many times. The chain joins TRBV28 to TRBJ1-5; no clear D gene. The V end lost 5 bases, the J end lost 2 bases, and 13 bases lay between the germline ends. The CDR3 totals 15 residues. Germline V gene data show CDR1 as MDHEN and CDR2 as SYDVKM. CDR3 region: CASSVPYKGNQPQHF. CDR3 in DNA: TGTGCCAGCAGTGTTCCGTATAAGGGCAATCAGCCCCAGCATTTT.

This clonotype was found many times. V is TRBV7-9 and J is TRBJ1-2; 7 bases line up with TRBD1. This CDR3 has 13 residues. Germline CDR1 and CDR2: SEHNR and FQNEAQ (reference sequence). J lost 8 bases, V lost 5 bases, and 8 bases had no gene match. The CDR3 nucleotides are TGTGCCAGCAGCCAGGTGACAGGGCGGGGCTACACCTTC. Translating it yields CASSQVTGRGYTF.

This rearrangement joins TRBV29-1 to TRBJ2-1; 7 nucleotides align to TRBD1. Per germline, CDR1 SQVTM and CDR2 ANQGSEA. V was clipped by 5 bases and J by 4 bases; unmatched bases: 2. This CDR3 comprises 12 residues. CDR3 in amino acids: CSVSQGYNEQFF. The CDR3 DNA reads as TGCAGCGTTTCACAGGGGTACAATGAGCAGTTCTTC.

This rearrangement joins TRBV3-1 to TRBJ2-3; TRBD2 agrees at 12 bases. Germline values: CDR1 LGHDT, CDR2 YNNKEL (reference sequence). This CDR3 has 16 residues. The junction had 8 bases not matched to a gene; V was cut back by 6 bases and J by 4 bases. The DNA for the CDR3 is TGTGCCAGCAGTCTACTAGCGGGAGGATGGGCAGATACGCAGTATTTT. This translates into CASSLLAGGWADTQYF.

This rearrangement joins TRBV5-1 to TRBJ2-1; D is perhaps TRBD1 or TRBD2 (6 bases each). From germline, CDR1 is SGHRS and CDR2 YFSETQ. V lost 4 bases and J lost 7, with 12 bases in between. The CDR3 is 13 residues long. CDR3 coding DNA: TGCGCCAGCAGCCAACAGGGAGGTAATGAGCAGTTCTTC. Its translation is CASSQQGGNEQFF.

This clonotype was picked up many times. In DNA, the CDR3 is TGTGCCAGCAGTGAACATGGCAATGAGCAGTTCTTC. Protein sequence: CASSEHGNEQFF. The chain recombines TRBV6-1 with TRBJ2-1; D gene uncertain. This CDR3 is built from 12 residues. Between the trimmed V and J ends, which lost 2 bases and 6 bases, there was a span of 5 bases. CDR1 is MNHNS, CDR2 SASEGT, per germline.

A single count supports this clonotype. CDR3 loop: CSAEDRSGELFF. The CDR3 DNA is TGCAGTGCTGAAGACAGGTCCGGGGAGCTGTTTTTT. The chain employs TRBV20-1 and TRBJ2-2; maybe TRBD1 (6 bases). This CDR3 contains 12 residues. V gave up 5 bases and J gave up 6 bases, with 10 bases separating them. Germline CDR1 reads DFQATT; CDR2 reads SNEGSKA (reference sequence).

There are many counts of this clonotype. V usage is TRBV12-3 or TRBV12-4 and J usage is TRBJ1-4; 7 bases map to TRBD1. Trimming removed 6 bases from V and 10 bases from J; junction bases left unmatched: 5. This CDR3 spans 12 amino acids. CDR3 bases: TGTGCCAGCAGAAGAAGACAGGGAAAACTGTTTTTT. Protein sequence: CASRRRQGKLFF.

This clonotype appeared many times. This rearrangement joins TRBV12-3 or TRBV12-4 to TRBJ1-5, with D possibly TRBD1 on 5 matching bases. The ends were cut back, 3 bases at V and 6 bases at J, with 15 bases in the middle. This CDR3 is built from 15 residues. This chain's CDR3 is CASSLRQILGQPQHF. The CDR3 DNA follows: TGTGCCAGCAGTTTGCGACAGATCCTGGGTCAGCCCCAGCATTTT.

This clonotype was found a few times. CDR3 protein: CASSAQGGEKLFF. CDR3 DNA sequence: TGTGCCAGCTCAGCACAGGGCGGTGAAAAACTGTTTTTT. The chain has TRBV18 and TRBJ1-4; D might be TRBD1 (6 bases). Trimming took 5 bases from V and 7 from J, leaving 11 bases between them. CDR3 length: 13 amino acids. Germline V CDR1 and CDR2: KGHSH, LQKENI.

There are many counts of this clonotype. The rearrangement joins TRBV28 to TRBJ2-3, with 10 nucleotides matching TRBD2. Germline loops: CDR1 MDHEN, CDR2 SYDVKM. Trimming removed 5 bases from V and 6 bases from J; junction bases left unmatched: 8. CDR3 length: 15 amino acids. CDR3 coding DNA: TGTGCCAGCAGTACGCTAGCGGGAGTGGCTGATACGCAGTATTTT. This gives the protein CASSTLAGVADTQYF.

Ten or more counts support this clonotype. The chain employs TRBV27 and TRBJ1-1, with D perhaps TRBD1 (5 bases). This CDR3 spans 16 amino acids. From germline, CDR1 is MNHEY and CDR2 SMNVEV (reference sequence). Trimming removed 6 bases at V and 0 bases at J, with 17 bases between. The DNA for the CDR3 is TGTGCCAGCAGCCCCCGGGGGGACTTCCTGAACACTGAAGCTTTCTTT. Translation: CASSPRGDFLNTEAFF.

The chain has TRBV15 and TRBJ1-2; D is uncertain. The CDR3 length is 15 residues. Germline lookup yields CDR1 LNHNV and CDR2 YYDKDF (reference sequence). Trimming cost V 0 bases and J 2 bases, with 10 bases left between them. The CDR3 nucleotides are TGTGCCACCAGCAGAGATTTCGGACTGAACTATGGCTACACCTTC. Encoded protein: CATSRDFGLNYGYTF.

The chain uses TRBV28 and TRBJ2-7; 9 positions agree with TRBD1. J lost 5 bases, V lost 1 base, and 6 bases had no gene match. Germline values: CDR1 MDHEN, CDR2 SYDVKM. The length of the CDR3 is 15 residues. The CDR3 region has the DNA TGTGCCAGCAGTTTATCCGGGACAGGGCAACACGAGCAGTACTTC. Its translation is CASSLSGTGQHEQYF.

This clonotype appeared a few times. The CDR3 loop reads CASSRTDRDGVDGQYF. As DNA, the CDR3 is TGTGCCAGCAGCCGGACAGACAGGGACGGAGTCGATGGCCAGTACTTC. The rearrangement uses TRBV4-2 and TRBJ2-5; TRBD1 matches 7 bases. The V segment lost 4 bases and the J segment 10 bases; nucleotides outside the gene matches: 18. CDR1 is LGHNA and CDR2 is YNFKEQ in the germline V gene. The CDR3 runs to 16 residues.

This clonotype was observed at least ten times. The chain employs TRBV2 and TRBJ2-1, with unresolved D. From germline, CDR1 is SNHLY and CDR2 FYNNEI. This CDR3 spans 12 amino acids. V was trimmed by 3 bases and J by 8 bases, leaving 8 bases between them. CDR3 in amino acids: CASSELRYEQFF. In DNA form, the CDR3 reads TGTGCCAGCAGTGAGTTGAGGTATGAGCAGTTCTTC.

This clonotype was counted at least ten times. This rearrangement joins TRBV2 to TRBJ2-1; D not certain. The ends were cut back, 6 bases at V and 8 bases at J, with 14 bases in the middle. Germline CDR1 is SNHLY and CDR2 is FYNNEI. The CDR3 is 13 residues long. The CDR3 coding sequence is TGTGCCAGCAGCCGGAAAACCTTTTATGAGCAGTTCTTC. Translation: CASSRKTFYEQFF.

In its sample, this clonotype was seen many times. V gene TRBV18 combines with J gene TRBJ2-3; D call uncertain. V was cut by 5 bases and J by 6 bases, with 3 bases left in between. This CDR3 is 10 amino acids long. CDR1 and CDR2 (germline): KGHSH, LQKENI. CDR3 loop: CASSMDTQYF. The CDR3, as DNA: TGTGCCAGCTCAATGGATACGCAGTATTTT.

This clonotype was seen a handful of times. The chain combines TRBV30 with TRBJ2-7; 8 nucleotides align to TRBD1. The CDR3 is 14 residues long. Looked up from germline, CDR1 is GTSNPN and CDR2 is SVGIG (reference sequence). Trimming at V came to 5 bases and at J to 0 bases, leaving 6 bases not matched to a gene. The CDR3 here is CAWQRQGTSYEQYF. The CDR3 DNA is TGTGCCTGGCAGCGACAGGGGACCTCCTACGAGCAGTACTTC. Filled out from reference TRBV30 and TRBJ2-7, the complete variable domain reads SQTIHQWPATLVQPVGSPLSLECTVEGTSNPNLYWYRQAAGRGLQLLFYSVGIGQISSEVPQNLSASRPQDRQFILSSKKLLLSDSGFYLCAWQRQGTSYEQYFGPGTRLTVT.

This clonotype was recorded a few times. This chain connects TRBV20-1 to TRBJ2-7, with D tentatively TRBD1 (6 bases). This CDR3 contains 12 residues. Germline V gives CDR1 DFQATT, CDR2 SNEGSKA (reference sequence). CDR3 sequence (DNA): TGCAGCGCTTTGGACAGCCTATACGAGCAGTACTTC. This translates into CSALDSLYEQYF.

This clonotype was picked up a small number of times. This CDR3 is CASSQEIQGDYGYTF. CDR3 sequence (DNA): TGTGCCAGCAGCCAAGAGATACAGGGGGACTATGGCTACACCTTC. The genes are TRBV7-9 and TRBJ1-2, with 8 bases matching TRBD1. Losses at the gene ends were 5 bases for V and 3 bases for J; bases not matched to a gene: 8. The V gene's germline CDR1 is SEHNR and CDR2 FQNEAQ (reference sequence). CDR3 length equals 15 residues.